Detailed here is one TCR beta chain. Its antigen is unidentified. This record comes from a study of OX40 agonist ivuxolimab in advanced cancers. Study observations and caveats: CD8+ T cells showed, on average, more clonal expansion than CD4+ cells.

Assay: immunoSEQ multiplex PCR; the TCRdb copy retains only in-frame clones and omits some. The top ten hold 6.5% to 8% of the sample, which has fewer than 45,000 clones, 65% to 85% seen once. With 3 bases clipped from V and 5 bases from J, the junction kept 10 bases outside the gene matches. The CDR3 contains 16 residues. Looked up from germline, CDR1 is SGHDT and CDR2 is YYEEEE. Sequenced material: CD4+ or CD8+ T cells sorted from blood, taken in a trial of the OX40 agonist ivuxolimab. The TCR was taken from an adult with an advanced solid tumor such as melanoma, head and neck, liver or kidney cancer. The genes are TRBV5-6 and TRBJ2-1; 8 positions match TRBD2. DNA for the CDR3: TGTGCCAGCAGCTCTGGACTAGCCCGACCTCACAATGAGCAGTTCTTC. Translation: CASSSGLARPHNEQFF.